This T cell receptor beta chain was sequenced in a study of shared clonotypes between healthy human individuals. Sequencing was performed with immunoSEQ multiplex PCR; in TCRdb, only in-frame clones are kept and a portion is missing. The table shows roughly 1 million clones, with approximately 70% occurring only once. The V and J ends lost 0 bases and 0 bases respectively, with 6 bases between them. Germline V CDR1 and CDR2: SGHNT, YYREEE (reference sequence). The CDR3 spans 14 residues. This clonotype was sampled from a young man in good health. This chain connects TRBV5-4 to TRBJ1-2; unclear D gene. The specimen was memory CD4+ T cells sorted from blood. The subset was: CD45RA-negative fraction. The CDR3 DNA follows: TGTGCCAGCAGCTTGGTAGGGACTAACTATGGCTACACCTTC. The encoded protein is CASSLVGTNYGYTF.